This TCR beta chain was identified in a study of tumor and adjacent non-tumor tissue in lung cancer. As for the study in general: The cohort had 12 adenocarcinoma, a couple of squamous cell and 1 small cell patients. General study findings and limits: TCR diversity was significantly greater in tumor than normal lung tissue.

This clonotype occurred many times. What it binds is not known. The template was RNA from unsorted bulk tissue. More than 3 cm separated this lung sample from the edge of the tumor. TCRbeta libraries were built with three rounds of nested PCR, modified from ARM-PCR. A single record per CDR3 protein comes from TCRdb applying MiXCR to the multiplex PCR reads. The data contain over 100,000 distinct CDR3 sequences, under 65% of them seen just once; the ten biggest clones take up under 20%. Germline lookup yields CDR1 ENHRY and CDR2 SYGVKD. J lost 8 bases, V lost 6 bases, and 9 bases had no gene match. The CDR3 runs to 14 residues.

This TCR derives from a man aged 60 to 75 with non-small cell lung cancer. The source material was distant non-tumor lung tissue. The chain combines TRBV10-3 with TRBJ2-4, with 8 bases lining up with TRBD1. CDR3 DNA: TGTGCCATCAGCAAGACAGGGGAGAGGGACATTCAGTACTTC. Amino acid sequence: CAISKTGERDIQYF.